This TCR beta chain was obtained from a study of T cell responses to AZD1222 COVID-19 vaccine. Germline loops: CDR1 MNHEY, CDR2 SVGAGI. Trimming took off 8 bases at V and 6 bases at J, with 10 bases between the two ends. CDR3 size: 12 residues. Data came from immunoSEQ multiplex PCR; TCRdb stores just in-frame clones and leaves some out. Among about 130,000 clones listed, about 82% were seen once. This TCR came from an adult in good health. This specimen was peripheral blood, taken on day 0 of AZD1222 vaccination. The V gene is TRBV6-5, the J gene TRBJ2-2; unclear D gene. The CDR3 DNA is TGTGCCAGCGGCCCATCCCCCGGGGAGCTGTTTTTT. Amino acids: CASGPSPGELFF.